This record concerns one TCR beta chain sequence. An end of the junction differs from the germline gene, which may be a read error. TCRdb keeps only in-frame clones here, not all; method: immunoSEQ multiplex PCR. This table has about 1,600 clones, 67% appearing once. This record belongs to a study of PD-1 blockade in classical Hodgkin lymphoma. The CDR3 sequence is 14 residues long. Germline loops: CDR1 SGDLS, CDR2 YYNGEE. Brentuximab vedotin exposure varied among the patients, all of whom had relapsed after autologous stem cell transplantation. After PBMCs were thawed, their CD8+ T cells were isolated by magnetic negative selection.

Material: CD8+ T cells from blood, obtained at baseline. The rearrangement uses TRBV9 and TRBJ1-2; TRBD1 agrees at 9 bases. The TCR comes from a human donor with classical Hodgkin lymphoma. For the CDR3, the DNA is TGCGCCAGCAGCCCCGGGACAGGGACTTATGGCTACACCTTC. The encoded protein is CASSPGTGTYGYTF. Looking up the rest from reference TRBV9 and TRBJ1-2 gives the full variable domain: DSGVTQTPKHLITATGQRVTLRCSPRSGDLSVYWYQQSLDQGLQFLIQYYNGEERAKGNILERFSAQQFPDLHSELNLSSLELGDSALYFCASSPGTGTYGYTFGSGTRLTVV.